The entry below gives a single TCR beta chain sequence along with its context. CDR3 length: 13 residues. CDR1 SGDLS and CDR2 YYNGEE come from the germline V gene. Trimming at V came to 6 bases and at J to 6 bases, leaving 6 bases not matched to a gene. The data were taken from a study of blood T cell repertoires in COVID-19. Study-level information: Whether acute or convalescent, the COVID-19 samples came from the United States, Italy and Spain. Sources were T cells, B-cell-depleted T cells, or PBMCs; the material itself was cDNA or gDNA.

As originally analysed: It was from reference gene primer amplification that nucleated cell counts were estimated. Sequenced by immunoSEQ multiplex PCR; TCRdb stores in-frame clones only, minus some. The D gene and trimming were derived from the DNA, and the V and J assignments and clone size from that table. The sample records approximately 72,000 clones, approximately 85% being singletons. Sequenced material: peripheral blood. The chain employs TRBV9 and TRBJ2-3; TRBD1 aligns across 8 bases. This TCR was recovered from a woman older than 75 with active or convalescent COVID-19. The DNA for the CDR3 is TGTGCCAGCAACAGGGGGGTTGGTGATACGCAGTATTTT. Amino acid sequence: CASNRGVGDTQYF.